These T cell receptor beta chains were read from a single sample in a study of T cell responses to AZD1222 COVID-19 vaccine. Sequenced by immunoSEQ multiplex PCR; TCRdb stores in-frame clones only, minus some. The table includes about 66,000 clones, approximately 90% detected once. Sequenced material: peripheral blood, taken 28 days after the second dose of the MenACWY control vaccine. These receptors all stem from an adult who received the MenACWY meningococcal vaccine as a control. The conserved cysteine and the conserved F or W are not part of the CDR3 here.

CDR3,J,length,V
ASKLGAGELF,TRBJ2-2,10,TRBV28
ASSHGTGNTIY,TRBJ1-3,11,TRBV11-3
ATASAGVGGAGELF,TRBJ2-2,14,TRBV24-1
ASSSIAGGPNEQF,TRBJ2-1,13,TRBV5-4
ASSASPGGYSPLH,TRBJ1-6,13,TRBV7-9
ATRNERVTYEQY,TRBJ2-7,12,TRBV6-5
ASRPSEGGNAEAF,TRBJ1-1,13,TRBV28
ASSQTYLLAGGRNEQF,TRBJ2-1,16,TRBV4-3
ASNGQGLTDTQY,TRBJ2-3,12,TRBV2
ASSLAGSHADTEAF,TRBJ1-1,14,TRBV5-1
ASSVASGQNNSPLH,TRBJ1-6,14,TRBV9
ASSAGVVTEAF,TRBJ1-1,11,TRBV9
ARDSGGGGPYEQY,TRBJ2-7,13,TRBV2
ASSLLGVTSGNTIY,TRBJ1-3,14,TRBV28